The clone carrying this T cell receptor beta chain was seen a few times. The entry originates in a study of identical twins. V was clipped by 5 bases and J by 2 bases, with 7 bases between them. Germline V lookup: CDR1 SQVTM, CDR2 ANQGSEA. The length of the CDR3 is 11 residues. Using its own MiXCR run on the 5' RACE reads, TCRdb lists one record per CDR3 protein. The table has 500,000 or so distinct CDR3 sequences, less than 25% seen once. The sample was also reused in another study, on T cells expressing NK-cell markers.

Sequencing was done on a sample of CD4+ T cells sorted from blood. This sequence originates from a woman between 18 and 29 years old in good health. J is TRBJ2-7 and V is TRBV29-1; D may be TRBD1 or TRBD2 (5 bases each). The CDR3 here is CSVKGPYEQYF. CDR3 DNA sequence: TGCAGCGTTAAGGGACCCTACGAGCAGTACTTC.